This TCR beta chain was observed in a study of shared clonotypes between healthy human individuals. Whole-study context: Each donor contributed plates that comprised three CD4 naive, three CD4 memory, two CD8 naive and one CD8 memory.

On this clone itself: The antigen is undetermined.

CDR1 is LNHNV, CDR2 YYDKDF, per germline (reference sequence). The V end was cut by 8 bases, the J end by 2 bases, with 11 bases between. This CDR3 spans 13 amino acids. TCRdb's table, derived via immunoSEQ multiplex PCR, lists solely in-frame clones and lacks some. The data show 1.5 million to 2.5 million clones, with over 85% seen just once and roughly 1.2% held by the top ten. Naive CD8 populations comprised CD45RO-negative cells positively selected for CCR7, excluding terminally differentiated effector memory CD45RA+ cells. Study donors comprised healthy, HIV-negative adults devoid of recent acute infection or vaccination. Study conclusions and caveats: Few donors limited the genetic and exposure-history diversity represented.

The chain joins TRBV15 to TRBJ2-3; weak D call: TRBD2 (5 bases). The receptor was derived from a man aged 18-30 years in good health. Material for sequencing was naive CD8+ T cells sorted from blood. Here the CDR3 reads CATWQRSTDTQYF. DNA of the CDR3: TGTGCCACCTGGCAGCGGTCCACAGATACGCAGTATTTT. Together with reference TRBV15 and TRBJ2-3, the CDR3 gives the full variable domain: DAMVIQNPRYQVTQFGKPVTLSCSQTLNHNVMYWYQQKSSQAPKLLFHYYDKDFNNEADTPDNFQSRRPNTSFCFLDIRSPGLGDTAMYLCATWQRSTDTQYFGPGTRLTVL.